Sequencing of this T cell receptor (beta chain) was carried out in a study of shared clonotypes between healthy human individuals. Overall study: Researchers assigned three CD4 naive, three CD4 memory, two CD8 naive and one CD8 memory plate to each donor. Study-wide findings and caveats: Donors were few, which limited the genetic and exposure-history diversity represented.

To note about this clone: Antigen unknown.

The CDR3 contains 15 residues. Germline-derived CDR1 and CDR2 are SGDLS and YYNGEE. The ends were cut back, 4 bases at V and 4 bases at J, with 15 bases in the middle. Replicate PCRs run on sorted subsets employed roughly 190 ng DNA, approximately 30,000 T cell genomes. TCRdb's table, derived via immunoSEQ multiplex PCR, lists solely in-frame clones and lacks some. Of about 2.4 million clones detected, around 90% appear once; the ten largest clones hold about 0.13%. The rearrangement links TRBV9 to TRBJ2-1; a weak D match, TRBD2 (6 bases). Sequenced: naive CD4+ T cells sorted from blood. Specified subset: CD45RA+ positively selected. The sequence was collected from a man aged 18 to 30 in good health. The CDR3 DNA sequence: TGTGCCAGCAGCCCGCGGATAGCGGTTTACAATGAGCAGTTCTTC. This sequence encodes CASSPRIAVYNEQFF.